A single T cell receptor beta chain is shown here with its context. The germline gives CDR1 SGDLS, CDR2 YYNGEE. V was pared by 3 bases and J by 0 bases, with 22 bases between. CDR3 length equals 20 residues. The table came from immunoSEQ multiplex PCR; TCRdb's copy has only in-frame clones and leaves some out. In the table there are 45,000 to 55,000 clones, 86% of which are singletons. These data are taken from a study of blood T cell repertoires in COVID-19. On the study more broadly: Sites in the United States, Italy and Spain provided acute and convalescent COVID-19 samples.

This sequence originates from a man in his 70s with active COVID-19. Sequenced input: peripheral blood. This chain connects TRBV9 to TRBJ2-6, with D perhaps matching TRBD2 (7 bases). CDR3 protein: CASSEAPRGGFLSGANVLTF. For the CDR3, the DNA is TGTGCCAGCAGCGAGGCCCCTAGGGGGGGTTTTCTCTCTGGGGCCAACGTCCTGACTTTC.